What follows is one T cell receptor (beta chain) and its context. This record belongs to a study of T cell repertoires in cytomegalovirus infection. Germline assignment: CDR1 SGDLS and CDR2 YYNGEE. The V end lost 4 bases, the J end lost 6 bases, and 14 bases lay between the germline ends. The CDR3 spans 15 residues. In TCRdb, the reads were re-called with MiXCR into one record per CDR3 protein. The table records 250,000 to 300,000 distinct CDR3 sequences, about a sixth of them present only once. Sequenced material: CD8+ T cells from PBMCs. This chain joins TRBV9 and TRBJ1-6, with a tentative D call TRBD1 (6 bases). This TCR was recovered from a human donor in good health (CMV status not recorded). Some clones in this sample may be carry-over from other donors' samples. CDR3 amino acids: CASSTWDNLNSPLHF. Written as DNA, the CDR3 is TGTGCCAGCAGCACCTGGGACAACCTTAATTCACCCCTCCACTTT.